Presented here are 3 T cell receptor beta chains from one specimen sequenced in a study of cytomegalovirus exposure and HLA in healthy donors. Researchers ran the PCR with 60 Vbeta and 13 Jbeta primers. Method: immunoSEQ multiplex PCR; TCRdb's copy keeps in-frame clones and lacks some. Here the sample spans 75,000 or so clones, 70% to 75% being singletons. The sample consisted of PBMCs. These receptors were taken from a woman aged 25 to 39 in good health and CMV-seropositive.

The chain joins TRBV7-9 to TRBJ2-7, with D possibly matching TRBD2 (6 bases). Deletions cut 10 bases from V and 3 bases from J, with 19 bases between. The CDR3 spans 14 residues. Germline values: CDR1 SEHNR, CDR2 FQNEAQ (reference sequence). The CDR3 here is CAIGGTFLGYEQYF. In DNA, the CDR3 is TGTGCCATCGGGGGAACTTTCTTAGGCTACGAGCAGTACTTC.

The chain carries TRBV9 and TRBJ1-2, with 7 bases matching TRBD1. The CDR3 has 19 residues. V dropped 3 bases and J dropped 2; count of bases not matched to a gene: 19. In germline, CDR1 is SGDLS, CDR2 YYNGEE. The CDR3 region has the DNA TGTGCCAGCAGCGCGGCCACGTATACACAGGACAGGAGAAACTATGGCTACACCTTC. It translates to CASSAATYTQDRRNYGYTF.

This clone was seen more than once but under ten times. The chain links TRBV30 to TRBJ2-7; 7 positions match TRBD1. V lost 4 bases to trimming and J lost 6 bases; unmatched junction nucleotides: 12. The germline V gene encodes CDR1 GTSNPN and CDR2 SVGIG (reference sequence). The CDR3 covers 14 residues. The CDR3 DNA is TGTGCCTGGAATTCCGGGACAGACTTTACCGAGCAGTACTTC. Translating gives CAWNSGTDFTEQYF.